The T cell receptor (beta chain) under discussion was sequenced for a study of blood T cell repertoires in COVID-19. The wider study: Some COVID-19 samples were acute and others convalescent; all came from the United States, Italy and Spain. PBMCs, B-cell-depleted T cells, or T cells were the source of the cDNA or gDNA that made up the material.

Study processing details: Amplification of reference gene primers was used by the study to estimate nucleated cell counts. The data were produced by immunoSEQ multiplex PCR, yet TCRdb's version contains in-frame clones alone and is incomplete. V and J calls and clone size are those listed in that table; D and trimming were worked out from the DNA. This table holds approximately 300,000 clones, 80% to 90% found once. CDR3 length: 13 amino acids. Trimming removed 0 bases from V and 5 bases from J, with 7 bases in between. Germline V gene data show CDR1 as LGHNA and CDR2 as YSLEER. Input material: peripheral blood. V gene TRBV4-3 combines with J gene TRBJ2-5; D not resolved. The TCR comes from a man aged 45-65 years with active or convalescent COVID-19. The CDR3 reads CASSQDRFETQYF. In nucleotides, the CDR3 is TGCGCCAGCAGCCAAGATAGATTCGAGACCCAGTACTTC.